This TCR beta chain derives from a study of spatial heterogeneity in lung cancer. Findings and caveats of the study: Tumors with more nonsynonymous mutations had more expanded intratumoral alpha and beta TCRs. Counts of ubiquitous and regional expanded TCRs tracked ubiquitous and regional nonsynonymous mutations, respectively. Alpha and beta chain coverage of tumor T cells was estimated at about 7.6% and 13%, respectively.

From the 5' RACE reads, TCRdb called clonotypes with MiXCR, one entry per CDR3 protein. The sample gives about 22,000 distinct CDR3 sequences, approximately 9.5% of which show up once; less than 9.5% is in the top ten. At least ten counts were recorded for this clonotype. Antigen specificity is unknown. There are 16 residues in the CDR3. Germline trimming cut 0 bases from V and 4 bases from J; bases unmatched to any gene: 6. The germline V gene has CDR1 DFQATT and CDR2 SNEGSKA (reference sequence). Time point described: sample taken at primary tumor resection. Tumor, nontumor lung or frozen PBMC supplied whole RNA, sequenced without sorting.

The source was lung tumor tissue, collected at surgery. The gene calls are TRBV20-1 and TRBJ1-6, with 7 bases aligning to TRBD1. This TCR was recovered from a male donor with early-stage non-small cell lung cancer. The CDR3 region has the DNA TGCAGTGCTAGAGATCTGCAGGGGGTATATAATTCACCCCTCCACTTT. It specifies CSARDLQGVYNSPLHF.